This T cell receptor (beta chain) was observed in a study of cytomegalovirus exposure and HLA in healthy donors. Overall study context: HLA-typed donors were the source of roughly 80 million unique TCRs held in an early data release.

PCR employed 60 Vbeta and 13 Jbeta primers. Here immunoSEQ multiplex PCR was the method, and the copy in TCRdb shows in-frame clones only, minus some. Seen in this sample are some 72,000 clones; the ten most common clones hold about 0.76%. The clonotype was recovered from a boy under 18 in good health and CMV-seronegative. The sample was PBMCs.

This CDR3 reads CASSLGLGRKSYEQYF. As DNA, the CDR3 is TGTGCCAGCAGCTTAGGTCTAGGCCGCAAGTCCTACGAGCAGTACTTC. The V and J genes are TRBV11-2 and TRBJ2-7; D not resolved. V was shortened by 1 base and J by 1 base, with 14 bases between the two germline ends. CDR1 and CDR2 from the germline V gene are SGHAT and FQNNGV. The CDR3 sequence is 16 residues long.